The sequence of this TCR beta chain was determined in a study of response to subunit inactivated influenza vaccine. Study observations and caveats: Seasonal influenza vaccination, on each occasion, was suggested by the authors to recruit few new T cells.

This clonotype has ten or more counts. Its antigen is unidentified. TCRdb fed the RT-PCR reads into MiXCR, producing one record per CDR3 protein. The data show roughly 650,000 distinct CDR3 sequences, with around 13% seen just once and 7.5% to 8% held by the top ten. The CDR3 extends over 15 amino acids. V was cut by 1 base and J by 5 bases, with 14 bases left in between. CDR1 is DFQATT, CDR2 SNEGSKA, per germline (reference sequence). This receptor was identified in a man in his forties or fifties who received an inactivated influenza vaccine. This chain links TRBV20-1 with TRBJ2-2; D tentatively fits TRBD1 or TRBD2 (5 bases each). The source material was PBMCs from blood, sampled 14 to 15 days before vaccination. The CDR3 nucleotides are TGCAGTGCTAGAGGGGCAGGGAGTGGGACCGGGGAGCTGTTTTTT. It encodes CSARGAGSGTGELFF.